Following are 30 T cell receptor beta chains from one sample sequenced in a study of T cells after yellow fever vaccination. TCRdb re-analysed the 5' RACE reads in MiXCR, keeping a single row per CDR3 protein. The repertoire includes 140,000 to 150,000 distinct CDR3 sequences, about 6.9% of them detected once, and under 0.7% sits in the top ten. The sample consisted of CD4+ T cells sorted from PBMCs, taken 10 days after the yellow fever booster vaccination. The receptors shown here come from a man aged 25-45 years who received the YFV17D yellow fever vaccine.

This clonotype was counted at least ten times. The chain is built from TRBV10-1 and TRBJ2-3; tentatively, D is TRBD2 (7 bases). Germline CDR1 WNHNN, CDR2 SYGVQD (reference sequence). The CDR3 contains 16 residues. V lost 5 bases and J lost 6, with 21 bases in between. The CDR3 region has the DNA TGCGCCAGCAGTAAAGGGGGGAGCGGGATCCGTGATACGCAGTATTTT. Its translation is CASSKGGSGIRDTQYF.

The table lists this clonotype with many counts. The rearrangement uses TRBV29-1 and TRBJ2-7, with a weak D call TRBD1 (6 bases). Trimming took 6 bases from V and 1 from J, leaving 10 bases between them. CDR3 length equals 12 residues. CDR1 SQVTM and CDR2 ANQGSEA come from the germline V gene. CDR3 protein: CSVGTRSYEQYF. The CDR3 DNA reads TGCAGCGTAGGGACACGTTCCTACGAGCAGTACTTC.

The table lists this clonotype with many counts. CDR3 residues: CASSVVGLTRADTQYF. DNA of the CDR3: TGTGCCAGCAGCGTAGTGGGACTAACTAGGGCTGATACGCAGTATTTT. The chain has TRBV9 and TRBJ2-3; 7 nucleotides agree with TRBD2. Germline loops: CDR1 SGDLS, CDR2 YYNGEE. The V and J ends lost 0 bases and 6 bases, in that order; junction bases with no gene match: 10. The CDR3 is 16 amino acids.

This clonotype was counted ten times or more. The CDR3 sequence is CASRWRKSQPQYF. CDR3 nucleotide sequence: TGTGCCAGCAGATGGAGGAAGTCCCAGCCGCAGTATTTT. The rearrangement uses TRBV6-5 and TRBJ2-3; perhaps TRBD2 as D (5 bases). The V gene's germline CDR1 is MNHEY and CDR2 SVGAGI. This CDR3 has 13 amino acids. V lost 6 bases and J lost 10, with 17 bases in between.

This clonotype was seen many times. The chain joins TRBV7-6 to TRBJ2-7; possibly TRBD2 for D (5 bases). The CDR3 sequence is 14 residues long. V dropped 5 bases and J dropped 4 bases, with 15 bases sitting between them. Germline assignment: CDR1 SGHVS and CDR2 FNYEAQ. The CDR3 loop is CASSRLTGNYEQYF. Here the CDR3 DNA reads TGTGCCAGCAGCCGCCTGACGGGGAATTACGAGCAGTACTTC.

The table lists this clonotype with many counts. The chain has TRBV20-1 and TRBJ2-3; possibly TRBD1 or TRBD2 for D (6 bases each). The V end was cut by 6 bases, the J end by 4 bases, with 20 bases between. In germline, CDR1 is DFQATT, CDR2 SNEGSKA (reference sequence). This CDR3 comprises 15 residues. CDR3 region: CSAIFQGTAADTQYF. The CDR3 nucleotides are TGCAGTGCCATATTCCAGGGGACTGCGGCAGATACGCAGTATTTT.

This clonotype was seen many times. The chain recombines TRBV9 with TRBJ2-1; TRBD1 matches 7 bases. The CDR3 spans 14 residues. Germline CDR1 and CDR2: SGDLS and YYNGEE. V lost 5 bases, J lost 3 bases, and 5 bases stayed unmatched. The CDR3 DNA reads TGTGCCAGCAGTGACAGGGCCGGCTACAATGAGCAGTTCTTC. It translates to CASSDRAGYNEQFF.

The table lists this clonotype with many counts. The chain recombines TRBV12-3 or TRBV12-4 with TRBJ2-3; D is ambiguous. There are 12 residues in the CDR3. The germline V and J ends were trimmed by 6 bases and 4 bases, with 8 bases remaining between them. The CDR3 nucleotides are TGTGCCAGCAGCCTGCACGCAGATACGCAGTATTTT. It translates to CASSLHADTQYF.

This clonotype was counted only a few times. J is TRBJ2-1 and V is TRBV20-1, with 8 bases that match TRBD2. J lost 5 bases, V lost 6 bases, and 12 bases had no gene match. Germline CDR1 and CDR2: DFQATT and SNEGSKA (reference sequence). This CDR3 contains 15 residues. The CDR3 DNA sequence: TGCAGTGCCGGGACCAGCGGGAGAGCCGACAATGAGCAGTTCTTC. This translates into CSAGTSGRADNEQFF.

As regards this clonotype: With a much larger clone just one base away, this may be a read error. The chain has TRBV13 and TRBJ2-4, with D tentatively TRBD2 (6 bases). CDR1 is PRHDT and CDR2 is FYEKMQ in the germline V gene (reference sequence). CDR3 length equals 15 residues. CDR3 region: CASSYAGLANNIQYF. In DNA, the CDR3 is TGTGCCAGCAGCTACGCGGGGCTAGCCAATAACATTCAGTACTTC.

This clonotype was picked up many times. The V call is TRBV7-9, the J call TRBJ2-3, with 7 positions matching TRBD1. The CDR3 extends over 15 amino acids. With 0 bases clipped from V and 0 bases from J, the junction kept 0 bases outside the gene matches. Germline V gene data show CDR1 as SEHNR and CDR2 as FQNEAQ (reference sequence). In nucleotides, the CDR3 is TGTGCCAGCAGCTTAGCGACAGGGAGCACAGATACGCAGTATTTT. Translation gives CASSLATGSTDTQYF.

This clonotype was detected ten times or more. The CDR3 is CASRRGRTSGNEQFF. The CDR3 DNA follows: TGTGCCAGCCGTCGCGGCCGGACTAGCGGGAATGAGCAGTTCTTC. This chain connects TRBV6-2 or TRBV6-3 to TRBJ2-1, with TRBD2 matching 11 bases. The CDR3 is 15 residues long. Germline CDR1 reads MNHEY; CDR2 reads SVGEGT. J gave up 7 bases and V 8 bases, and 10 bases lay outside the gene matches.

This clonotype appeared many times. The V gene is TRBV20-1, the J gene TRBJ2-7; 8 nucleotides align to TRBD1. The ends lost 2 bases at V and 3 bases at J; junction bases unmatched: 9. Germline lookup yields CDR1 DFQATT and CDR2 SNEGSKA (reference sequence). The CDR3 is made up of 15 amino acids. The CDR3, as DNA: TGCAGTGCTAGAAAAACCGGGACAGGACACTACGAGCAGTACTTC. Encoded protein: CSARKTGTGHYEQYF.

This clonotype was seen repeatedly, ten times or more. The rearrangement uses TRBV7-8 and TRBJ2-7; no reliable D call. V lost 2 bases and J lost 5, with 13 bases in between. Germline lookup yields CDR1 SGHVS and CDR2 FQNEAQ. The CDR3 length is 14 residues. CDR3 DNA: TGTGCCAGCAGCTTACGTGCCCTGATTCACGAGCAGTACTTC. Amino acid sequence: CASSLRALIHEQYF.

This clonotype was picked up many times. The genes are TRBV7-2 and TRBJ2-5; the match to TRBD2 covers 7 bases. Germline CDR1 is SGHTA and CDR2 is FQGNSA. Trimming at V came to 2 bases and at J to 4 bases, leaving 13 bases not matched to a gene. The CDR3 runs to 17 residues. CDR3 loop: CASSLPPTATGGETQYF. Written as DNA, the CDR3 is TGTGCCAGCAGCTTACCCCCGACAGCAACGGGAGGAGAGACCCAGTACTTC.

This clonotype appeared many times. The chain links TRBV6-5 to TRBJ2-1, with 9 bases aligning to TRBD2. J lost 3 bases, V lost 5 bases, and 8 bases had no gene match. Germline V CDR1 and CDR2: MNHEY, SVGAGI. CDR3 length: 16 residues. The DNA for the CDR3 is TGTGCCAGCAGTCCTAGCGGGAATGGTTACTACAATGAGCAGTTCTTC. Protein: CASSPSGNGYYNEQFF.

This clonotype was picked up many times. CDR3 DNA: TGTGCCACCAGCAGAGGGACAGACACCTACGAGCAGTACTTC. The encoded protein is CATSRGTDTYEQYF. The chain uses TRBV15 and TRBJ2-7; D perhaps matches TRBD1 (6 bases). This CDR3 region has 14 residues. Germline lookup yields CDR1 LNHNV and CDR2 YYDKDF (reference sequence). V dropped 1 base and J dropped 2 bases, with 9 bases sitting between them.

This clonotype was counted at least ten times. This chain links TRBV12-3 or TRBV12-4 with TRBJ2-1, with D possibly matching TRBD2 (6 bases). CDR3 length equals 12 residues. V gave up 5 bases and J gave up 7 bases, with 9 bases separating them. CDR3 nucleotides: TGTGCCAGCAGTACCGGACTAAATGAGCAGTTCTTC. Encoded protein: CASSTGLNEQFF.

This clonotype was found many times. The CDR3 DNA reads as TGTGCCAGCAGCTCAACAAACACCGGGGAGCTGTTTTTT. It encodes CASSSTNTGELFF. The rearrangement joins TRBV11-2 to TRBJ2-2; D gene uncertain. This CDR3 spans 13 amino acids. The V and J ends lost 4 bases and 2 bases respectively, with 5 bases between them. Germline loops: CDR1 SGHAT, CDR2 FQNNGV.

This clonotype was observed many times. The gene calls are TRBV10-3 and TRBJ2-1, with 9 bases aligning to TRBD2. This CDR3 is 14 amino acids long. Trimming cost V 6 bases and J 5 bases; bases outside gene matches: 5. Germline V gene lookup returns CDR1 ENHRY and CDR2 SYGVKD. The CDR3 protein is CAISQGLAHNEQFF. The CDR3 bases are TGTGCCATCAGCCAGGGACTAGCCCACAATGAGCAGTTCTTC.

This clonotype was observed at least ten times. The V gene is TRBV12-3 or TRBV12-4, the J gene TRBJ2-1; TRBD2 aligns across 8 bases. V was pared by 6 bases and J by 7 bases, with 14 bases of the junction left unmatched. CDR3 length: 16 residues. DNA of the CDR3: TGTGCCAGCAGACATCCGGGACTAGTTGTATCTAATGAGCAGTTCTTC. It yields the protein CASRHPGLVVSNEQFF.

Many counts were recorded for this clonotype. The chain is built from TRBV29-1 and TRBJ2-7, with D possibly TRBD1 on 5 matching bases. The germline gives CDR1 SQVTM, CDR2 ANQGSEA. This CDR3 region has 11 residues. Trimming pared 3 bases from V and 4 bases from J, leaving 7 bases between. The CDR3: CSVDDRYEQYF. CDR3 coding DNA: TGCAGCGTTGACGACAGATACGAGCAGTACTTC.

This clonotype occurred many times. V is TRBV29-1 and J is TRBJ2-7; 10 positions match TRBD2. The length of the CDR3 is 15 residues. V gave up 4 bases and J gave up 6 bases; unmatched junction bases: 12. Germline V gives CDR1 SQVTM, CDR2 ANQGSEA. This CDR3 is CSVVRGLAGAGEQYF. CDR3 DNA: TGCAGCGTTGTAAGAGGTCTAGCGGGAGCGGGCGAGCAGTACTTC.

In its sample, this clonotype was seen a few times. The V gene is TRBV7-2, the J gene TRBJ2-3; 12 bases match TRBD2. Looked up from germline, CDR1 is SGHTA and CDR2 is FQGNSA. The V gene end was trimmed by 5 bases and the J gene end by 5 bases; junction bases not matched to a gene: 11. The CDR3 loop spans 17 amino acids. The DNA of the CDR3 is TGTGCCAGCAGCCCAACGACTAGCGGGGGTCAAATAGATACGCAGTATTTT. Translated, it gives CASSPTTSGGQIDTQYF.

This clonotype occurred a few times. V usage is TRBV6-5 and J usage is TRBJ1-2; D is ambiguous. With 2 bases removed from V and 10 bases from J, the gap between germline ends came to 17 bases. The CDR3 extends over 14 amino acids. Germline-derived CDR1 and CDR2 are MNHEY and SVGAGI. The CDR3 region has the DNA TGTGCCAGCAGTTACCGAGGACGACTCCCGGCCTACACCTTC. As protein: CASSYRGRLPAYTF.

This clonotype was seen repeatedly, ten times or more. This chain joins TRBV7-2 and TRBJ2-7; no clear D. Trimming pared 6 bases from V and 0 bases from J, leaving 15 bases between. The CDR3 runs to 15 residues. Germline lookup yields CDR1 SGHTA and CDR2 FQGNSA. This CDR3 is CASRLTPQSSYEQYF. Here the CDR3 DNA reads TGTGCCAGCAGACTAACCCCACAGAGCTCCTACGAGCAGTACTTC.

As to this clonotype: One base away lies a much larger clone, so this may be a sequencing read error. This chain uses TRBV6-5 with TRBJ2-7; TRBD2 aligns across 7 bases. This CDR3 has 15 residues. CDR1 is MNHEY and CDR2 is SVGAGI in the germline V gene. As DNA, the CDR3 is TGTGCCATCAGTTACTCGCCCGGGGGGTACTACGAGCAGTACTTC. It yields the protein CAISYSPGGYYEQYF.

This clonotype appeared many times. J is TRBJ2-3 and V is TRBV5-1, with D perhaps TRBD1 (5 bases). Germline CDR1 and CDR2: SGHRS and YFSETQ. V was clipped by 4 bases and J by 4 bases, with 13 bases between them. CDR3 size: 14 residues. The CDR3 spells CASSPPGPPDTQYF. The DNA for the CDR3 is TGCGCCAGCAGCCCGCCAGGGCCCCCAGATACGCAGTATTTT.

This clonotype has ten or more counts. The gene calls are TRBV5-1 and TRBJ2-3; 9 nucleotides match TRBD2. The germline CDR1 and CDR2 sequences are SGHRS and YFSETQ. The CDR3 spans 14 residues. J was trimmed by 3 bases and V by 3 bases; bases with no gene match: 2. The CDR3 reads CASSSSGNTDTQYF. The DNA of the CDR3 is TGCGCCAGCAGCTCTAGCGGGAATACAGATACGCAGTATTTT.

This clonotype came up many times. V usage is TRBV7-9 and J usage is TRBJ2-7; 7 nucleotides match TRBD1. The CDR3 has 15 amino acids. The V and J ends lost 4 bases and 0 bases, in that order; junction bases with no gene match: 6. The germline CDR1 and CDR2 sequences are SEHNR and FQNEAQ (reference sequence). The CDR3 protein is CASSSTGKSSYEQYF. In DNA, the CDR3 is TGTGCCAGCAGCTCGACAGGGAAAAGCTCCTACGAGCAGTACTTC. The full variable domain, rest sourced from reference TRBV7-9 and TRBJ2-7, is DTGVSQNPRHKITKRGQNVTFRCDPISEHNRLYWYRQTLGQGPEFLTYFQNEAQLEKSRLLSDRFSAERPKGSFSTLEIQRTEQGDSAMYLCASSSTGKSSYEQYFGPGTRLTVT.